These 22 T cell receptor beta chains share one sample of origin, sequenced in a study of T-cell memory formation after mild COVID-19. One entry per CDR3 protein, called by TCRdb with MiXCR from the 5' RACE reads. This table holds about 470,000 distinct CDR3 sequences, around 25% found once. Source material: PBMCs or a T cell subset sorted from them (not recorded which). Receptor source: an adult woman who had mild COVID-19 (a few samples of this study predate the infection). Cell type and time point are not known.

This clonotype was seen a few times. This sequence joins TRBV24-1 and TRBJ2-2; a possible D gene is TRBD2 (5 bases). Germline lookup yields CDR1 KGHDR and CDR2 SFDVKD. The CDR3 covers 14 residues. V lost 8 bases to trimming and J lost 5 bases, with 14 bases between them. The DNA for the CDR3 is TGTGCCACCAAATCCGGGGTGGATACCGGGGAGCTGTTTTTT. It codes for CATKSGVDTGELFF.

This clonotype was observed a few times. J is TRBJ1-1 and V is TRBV29-1; no firm D call. The CDR3 spans 15 residues. Germline CDR1 and CDR2: SQVTM and ANQGSEA. V lost 3 bases to trimming and J lost 3 bases, with 17 bases between them. Written as DNA, the CDR3 is TGCAGCGTTGAGGGCAGCGGCGGGGAGTACACTGAAGCTTTCTTT. It encodes CSVEGSGGEYTEAFF.

This clonotype was detected only a few times. The V call is TRBV12-3 or TRBV12-4, the J call TRBJ1-6; D not certain. Deletions cut 3 bases from V and 1 base from J, with 13 bases between. CDR3 length: 17 residues. The CDR3 region is CASSLQALGSYNSPLHF. CDR3 coding DNA: TGTGCCAGCAGTTTGCAGGCCCTAGGGTCCTATAATTCACCCCTCCACTTT.

This chain connects TRBV5-5 to TRBJ2-3; D gene unclear. Germline V CDR1 and CDR2: SGHKS, YYEKEE (reference sequence). V was pared by 2 bases and J by 4 bases, with 8 bases between. CDR3 length equals 13 residues. CDR3 nucleotides: TGTGCCAGCAGCTTTAGTTTTGCAGATACGCAGTATTTT. Translating it yields CASSFSFADTQYF.

The gene calls are TRBV4-3 and TRBJ1-1, with D possibly being TRBD1 (6 bases). The CDR3 runs 16 residues. Trimming took off 0 bases at V and 6 bases at J, with 17 bases between the two ends. Germline assignment: CDR1 LGHNA and CDR2 YSLEER. CDR3 protein: CASSQERGLGGAEAFF. DNA for the CDR3: TGCGCCAGCAGCCAAGAACGGGGGTTGGGGGGCGCTGAAGCTTTCTTT.

This chain joins TRBV6-1 and TRBJ1-3; no firm D call. The V gene lost 6 bases and the J gene lost 0 bases, with 12 bases spanning the gap. The CDR3 extends over 15 amino acids. Germline assignment: CDR1 MNHNS and CDR2 SASEGT. The DNA of the CDR3 is TGTGCCAGCAGCGCTGACACCGCCTCTGGAAACACCATATATTTT. Residues: CASSADTASGNTIYF.

V is TRBV5-1 and J is TRBJ2-1; 10 bases are a match to TRBD1. Germline loops: CDR1 SGHRS, CDR2 YFSETQ. V trimming: 4 bases; J trimming: 4 bases; junction bases outside the gene matches: 8. The CDR3 consists of 16 residues. For the CDR3, the DNA is TGCGCCAGCAGCCCGGACAGGGGGTCATCGTACAATGAGCAGTTCTTC. This gives the protein CASSPDRGSSYNEQFF.

This clonotype showed up just a few times. The chain carries TRBV7-9 and TRBJ1-5; D remains unclear. The CDR3 is made up of 15 amino acids. The V end lost 5 bases, the J end lost 3 bases, and 14 bases lay between the germline ends. Germline lookup yields CDR1 SEHNR and CDR2 FQNEAQ (reference sequence). CDR3 bases: TGTGCCAGCAGCCCCGGTGTAGGATTCAATCAGCCCCAGCATTTT. Translating gives CASSPGVGFNQPQHF. Full variable domain (rest looked up from reference TRBV7-9 and TRBJ1-5): DTGVSQNPRHKITKRGQNVTFRCDPISEHNRLYWYRQTLGQGPEFLTYFQNEAQLEKSRLLSDRFSAERPKGSFSTLEIQRTEQGDSAMYLCASSPGVGFNQPQHFGDGTRLSIL.

V is TRBV12-3 or TRBV12-4 and J is TRBJ2-5, with TRBD1 identical over 9 bases. Trimming took 4 bases from V and 5 from J; bases not matched to a gene: 14. The CDR3 covers 17 residues. The CDR3 DNA is TGTGCCAGCAGTTCGGGGAGGAGGACAGGGGTGGATGAGACCCAGTACTTC. Protein sequence: CASSSGRRTGVDETQYF.

This clonotype was counted a few times. The rearrangement links TRBV30 to TRBJ2-1, with D maybe TRBD2 (6 bases). Germline CDR1 is GTSNPN and CDR2 is SVGIG (reference sequence). V shed 2 bases and J shed 3 bases, with 17 bases lying between them. The CDR3 is made up of 16 amino acids. CDR3: CAWSQFKRALYNEQFF. The CDR3 nucleotides are TGTGCCTGGAGTCAATTTAAGCGGGCCCTCTACAATGAGCAGTTCTTC.

The sample holds a few counts of this clonotype. J is TRBJ1-2 and V is TRBV20-1, with TRBD1 identical over 8 bases. CDR1 and CDR2 (germline): DFQATT, SNEGSKA (reference sequence). Trimming removed 0 bases from V and 8 bases from J; junction bases left unmatched: 8. This CDR3 is 14 amino acids long. The CDR3 region has the DNA TGCAGTGCTAGAGATACGGACAGGGTAGAAGGCTACACCTTC. Translating gives CSARDTDRVEGYTF.

V gene TRBV7-9 combines with J gene TRBJ2-3, with TRBD1 as a possible D gene (5 bases). Per the germline V gene, CDR1 is SEHNR and CDR2 is FQNEAQ (reference sequence). The V and J ends lost 1 base and 6 bases respectively, with 14 bases between them. The CDR3 is 15 amino acids. In DNA form, the CDR3 reads TGTGCCAGCAGCTTAGTCCCTGGGGCCGGTGATACGCAGTATTTT. It codes for CASSLVPGAGDTQYF.

This chain uses TRBV12-3 or TRBV12-4 with TRBJ2-3; 7 bases line up with TRBD2. After removal of 7 bases from V and 0 bases from J, the junction contained 7 bases not matched to a gene. This CDR3 comprises 15 residues. DNA for the CDR3: TGTGCCAGCACGAGGGAGCGGGGCAGCACAGATACGCAGTATTTT. Protein: CASTRERGSTDTQYF.

The CDR3 sequence: CASSQATGVGYGYTF. The CDR3 DNA reads as TGTGCCAGCAGCCAAGCGACAGGGGTGGGCTATGGCTACACCTTC. This rearrangement joins TRBV4-2 to TRBJ1-2; 8 positions agree with TRBD1. Losses at the gene ends were 1 base for V and 4 bases for J; bases not matched to a gene: 5. Germline V gene sequence: CDR1 LGHNA, CDR2 YNFKEQ. The CDR3 is 15 amino acids.

A few counts support this clonotype. The gene calls are TRBV7-2 and TRBJ1-2; maybe TRBD1 (6 bases). Germline V gene sequence: CDR1 SGHTA, CDR2 FQGNSA. CDR3 length: 12 amino acids. Trimming removed 7 bases at V and 4 bases at J, with 10 bases between. CDR3: CASTQGLYGYTF. In nucleotides, the CDR3 is TGTGCCAGCACCCAGGGGCTCTATGGCTACACCTTC.

This clonotype has a handful of counts. The V gene is TRBV5-5, the J gene TRBJ2-1; 12 positions match TRBD2. Trimming removed 4 bases from V and 5 bases from J; junction bases left unmatched: 7. The CDR3 contains 16 residues. CDR1 SGHKS and CDR2 YYEKEE come from the germline V gene (reference sequence). The CDR3 coding sequence is TGTGCCAGCAGCAACCTACTAGCGGGAGGACACAATGAGCAGTTCTTC. Its protein product is CASSNLLAGGHNEQFF.

This chain joins TRBV19 and TRBJ1-2, with D possibly matching TRBD1 (5 bases). Between the trimmed V and J ends, which lost 10 bases and 6 bases, there was a span of 15 bases. CDR3 size: 12 residues. Germline loops: CDR1 LNHDA, CDR2 SQIVND (reference sequence). CDR3 amino acids: CATRDGVDGYTF. As DNA, the CDR3 is TGTGCCACCAGGGACGGAGTTGATGGCTACACCTTC. Full variable domain (rest looked up from reference TRBV19 and TRBJ1-2): DGGITQSPKYLFRKEGQNVTLSCEQNLNHDAMYWYRQDPGQGLRLIYYSQIVNDFQKGDIAEGYSVSREKKESFPLTVTSAQKNPTAFYLCATRDGVDGYTFGSGTRLTVV.

This clonotype was seen only a few times. The chain joins TRBV15 to TRBJ2-7; no definite D call. Germline CDR1 and CDR2: LNHNV and YYDKDF (reference sequence). Trimming shortened V by 0 bases and J by 0 bases, and 9 bases separated the two germline ends. This CDR3 has 15 residues. The chain's CDR3 is CATSREIVNSYEQYF. The CDR3 DNA reads as TGTGCCACCAGCAGAGAAATCGTGAACTCCTACGAGCAGTACTTC.

V is TRBV19 and J is TRBJ2-4; unclear D gene. Germline loops: CDR1 LNHDA, CDR2 SQIVND (reference sequence). Trimming removed 5 bases at V and 6 bases at J, with 17 bases between. The CDR3 loop spans 15 amino acids. Here the CDR3 reads CASSLGIASPNIQYF. The DNA for the CDR3 is TGTGCCAGTAGTTTGGGCATAGCCTCCCCAAACATTCAGTACTTC.

This clonotype was seen only a few times. The V call is TRBV6-2 or TRBV6-3, the J call TRBJ2-7; D may match TRBD1 or TRBD2 (5 bases each). This CDR3 spans 14 amino acids. Germline V CDR1 and CDR2: MNHEY, SVGEGT. V lost 0 bases and J lost 3, with 9 bases in between. The CDR3 DNA reads TGTGCCAGCAGTTACTCGGGACCTCACTACGAGCAGTACTTC. It is translated as CASSYSGPHYEQYF.

This clonotype was detected only a few times. The chain employs TRBV7-2 and TRBJ2-1, with TRBD2 identical over 10 bases. CDR1 and CDR2 (germline): SGHTA, FQGNSA. The J segment lost 8 bases and the V segment lost 3 bases, leaving 10 bases of the junction unmatched. The CDR3 extends over 16 amino acids. CDR3 bases: TGTGCCAGCAGCTTCCGGCGAACTAGCGGGATCTATGAGCAGTTCTTC. It translates to CASSFRRTSGIYEQFF. The variable domain in full, completed from reference TRBV7-2 and TRBJ2-1, reads GAGVSQSPSNKVTEKGKDVELRCDPISGHTALYWYRQSLGQGLEFLIYFQGNSAPDKSGLPSDRFSAERTGGSVSTLTIQRTQQEDSAVYLCASSFRRTSGIYEQFFGPGTRLTVL.

The chain has TRBV20-1 and TRBJ1-1, with 8 bases identical to TRBD1. Germline V CDR1 and CDR2: DFQATT, SNEGSKA (reference sequence). V dropped 3 bases and J dropped 5; count of bases not matched to a gene: 8. This CDR3 is 14 amino acids long. In DNA, the CDR3 is TGCAGTGCTAGCTTAGACAGGGGTGGAACTGAAGCTTTCTTT. The encoded protein is CSASLDRGGTEAFF.